These T cell receptor beta chains were read from a single sample in a study of blood T cells in healthy people across ages. TCRdb re-derived calls from the 5' RACE reads in MiXCR, one entry per CDR3 protein. The table includes some 1.6 million distinct CDR3 sequences, roughly 30% detected once. Sequenced: blood. The source of these receptors is a woman aged 25 to 39 in good health. CDR3s include the opening cysteine and the closing phenylalanine or tryptophan. D genes are given only for firm matches. Where a row states a size, it is once, few, many or the class of an expanded clone; other rows omit it.

d_call: TRBD1
v_call: TRBV20-1
j_call: TRBJ2-1
clone_size: few
cdr3_nt: TGCAGTGCTAGGAATTACAGGGGGACTCAATCCTACAATGAGCAGTTCTTC
cdr3_aa: CSARNYRGTQSYNEQFF

d_call: -
v_call: TRBV29-1
j_call: TRBJ2-3
clone_size: few
cdr3_nt: TGCAGCGTCCACGGGAGTAATACAGATACGCAGTATTTT
cdr3_aa: CSVHGSNTDTQYF

d_call: -
v_call: TRBV6-6
j_call: TRBJ2-2
clone_size: -
cdr3_nt: TGTGCCAGCAGTTTTGATAGCGGAACCGACACCGGGGAGCGGTTTTTT
cdr3_aa: CASSFDSGTDTGERFF

d_call: -
v_call: TRBV6-6
j_call: TRBJ2-1
clone_size: many
cdr3_nt: TGTGCCAGCAGTTATAGTAGTTTCAATGAGCAGTTCTTC
cdr3_aa: CASSYSSFNEQFF

d_call: TRBD1
v_call: TRBV7-9
j_call: TRBJ2-7
clone_size: many
cdr3_nt: TGTGCCAGCAGCTTAGGGGTCCCGGGACAGGGTGGCCGCGAGCAGTACTTC
cdr3_aa: CASSLGVPGQGGREQYF

d_call: -
v_call: TRBV4-2
j_call: TRBJ2-1
clone_size: -
cdr3_nt: TGTGCCAGCAGCCAAGATGTACACCTGACTCAGGGTGGGAATGAGCAGTTCTTC
cdr3_aa: CASSQDVHLTQGGNEQFF

d_call: TRBD1
v_call: TRBV24-1
j_call: TRBJ2-5
clone_size: -
cdr3_nt: TGTGCCACCAGAGGACAGGGCAGAGAGACCCAGTACTTC
cdr3_aa: CATRGQGRETQYF

d_call: TRBD1
v_call: TRBV14
j_call: TRBJ2-1
clone_size: -
cdr3_nt: TGTGCCAGCAGCCAAGATGGGGGACAGTACTGGGTTAGTAATGAGCAGTTCTTC
cdr3_aa: CASSQDGGQYWVSNEQFF

d_call: TRBD2
v_call: TRBV25-1
j_call: TRBJ2-1
clone_size: many
cdr3_nt: TGTGCCAGCAGTGACCCTCTGGGGACTAGCGGGAGAAATGAGCAGTTCTTC
cdr3_aa: CASSDPLGTSGRNEQFF

d_call: TRBD1
v_call: TRBV4-1
j_call: TRBJ1-4
clone_size: many
cdr3_nt: TGCGCCAGCAGCCACCGACAGGGGGGGGATGAAAAACTGTTTTTT
cdr3_aa: CASSHRQGGDEKLFF

d_call: -
v_call: TRBV12-3/TRBV12-4
j_call: TRBJ2-1
clone_size: few
cdr3_nt: TGTGCCAGCAGGATGACCAATGAGCAGTTCTTC
cdr3_aa: CASRMTNEQFF

d_call: -
v_call: TRBV29-1
j_call: TRBJ1-5
clone_size: few
cdr3_nt: TGCAGCGCTCGGGACACCGGGATCAATCAGCCCCAGCATTTT
cdr3_aa: CSARDTGINQPQHF

d_call: -
v_call: TRBV5-1
j_call: TRBJ2-3
clone_size: many
cdr3_nt: TGCGCCAGCAGCTTCATGATGGCCGCGCCCCCACAGTATTTT
cdr3_aa: CASSFMMAAPPQYF

d_call: -
v_call: TRBV12-3/TRBV12-4
j_call: TRBJ2-5
clone_size: few
cdr3_nt: TGTGCCAGCAGACTTCAAGGGGGGAGAGAGACCCAGTACTTC
cdr3_aa: CASRLQGGRETQYF

d_call: -
v_call: TRBV2
j_call: TRBJ1-2
clone_size: -
cdr3_nt: TGTGCCAGCAGTGAAAGGCGATATGGCTACACCTTC
cdr3_aa: CASSERRYGYTF

d_call: -
v_call: TRBV7-3
j_call: TRBJ2-3
clone_size: once
cdr3_nt: TGTGCCAGCAGCCCAGGGTCACGCACAGGTACGCAGTATTTT
cdr3_aa: CASSPGSRTGTQYF

d_call: -
v_call: TRBV9
j_call: TRBJ2-2
clone_size: -
cdr3_nt: TGTGCCAGCAATGGTGCGGGGTCGAACACCGGGGAGCTGTTTTTT
cdr3_aa: CASNGAGSNTGELFF

d_call: TRBD2
v_call: TRBV28
j_call: TRBJ2-7
clone_size: few
cdr3_nt: TGTGCCAGCAGTTATCAAAGCGGGAGCACCTACGAGCAGTACTTC
cdr3_aa: CASSYQSGSTYEQYF

d_call: TRBD1
v_call: TRBV28
j_call: TRBJ2-7
clone_size: once
cdr3_nt: TGTGCCAGCAGCCGAAGCAGGGACAGGGTTCGCAAGACGAGTGAGCAGTACTTC
cdr3_aa: CASSRSRDRVRKTSEQYF

d_call: TRBD1
v_call: TRBV27
j_call: TRBJ2-4
clone_size: few
cdr3_nt: TGTGCCAGCAGTCCAGGGACAGGAAACGAGCGGTACTTC
cdr3_aa: CASSPGTGNERYF

d_call: -
v_call: TRBV7-9
j_call: TRBJ2-3
clone_size: once
cdr3_nt: TGTGCCAGCAGCTCCCCCGGGGACGAAAGCACAGATACGCAGTATTTT
cdr3_aa: CASSSPGDESTDTQYF

d_call: -
v_call: TRBV6-2/TRBV6-3
j_call: TRBJ2-3
clone_size: -
cdr3_nt: TGTGCCAGCATCACAGTTAGAGGGGGGAATACGCAGTATTTT
cdr3_aa: CASITVRGGNTQYF

d_call: TRBD1
v_call: TRBV3-1
j_call: TRBJ1-2
clone_size: -
cdr3_nt: TGTGCCAGCAGCCTCCAGGGGGTGGCTGGCTACACCTTC
cdr3_aa: CASSLQGVAGYTF

d_call: -
v_call: TRBV9
j_call: TRBJ2-1
clone_size: -
cdr3_nt: TGTGCCAGCAGCTTCGGAGGGTACCCATCCTACAATGAGCAGTTCTTC
cdr3_aa: CASSFGGYPSYNEQFF

d_call: TRBD2
v_call: TRBV10-3
j_call: TRBJ2-7
clone_size: -
cdr3_nt: TGTGCCACTCGGACTAGCGGAGCCCCCTACGAGCAGTACTTC
cdr3_aa: CATRTSGAPYEQYF

d_call: TRBD2
v_call: TRBV10-3
j_call: TRBJ2-1
clone_size: many
cdr3_nt: TGTGCCATCAGTCCCGCTAGCGGGGCGATAAATGAGCAGTTCTTC
cdr3_aa: CAISPASGAINEQFF

d_call: TRBD2
v_call: TRBV30
j_call: TRBJ2-2
clone_size: -
cdr3_nt: TGTGCCTGGAGTGTACCCTCCCCCTTGCGGGAGATTGCGGGGGAACCCGGGGAGCTGTTTTTT
cdr3_aa: CAWSVPSPLREIAGEPGELFF

d_call: TRBD2
v_call: TRBV4-1
j_call: TRBJ2-5
clone_size: once
cdr3_nt: TGCGCCAGCAGCCACGCGGGACTAGCGGGAGTTCGTGAGACCCAGTACTTC
cdr3_aa: CASSHAGLAGVRETQYF

d_call: -
v_call: TRBV20-1
j_call: TRBJ2-3
clone_size: -
cdr3_nt: TGCAGTGCTAGAGATCCGTCAGAGGGCACAGATACGCAGTATTTT
cdr3_aa: CSARDPSEGTDTQYF